These T cell receptor beta chains were read from a single sample in a study of regulatory T cells in long-lasting Graves disease. Each CDR3 protein gets one entry after TCRdb re-called the multiplex PCR reads with MiXCR. The sample contains roughly 410,000 distinct CDR3 sequences, over 14% of which appear only once. A further study also used this sample, focusing on T cells in Graves' hyperthyroidism and ophthalmopathy.

The material was peripheral blood mononuclear cells (PBMCs), obtained at new diagnosis, from a patient treated with antithyroid drugs. The receptors stem from a woman aged 40-49 years with Graves disease. The CDR3 runs from the conserved cysteine through the conserved F or W. The D gene is left open where the match is weak. Clone size, where shown, is once, few, many, or a class for clones that have expanded.

clone size: NA
D gene: TRBD1
J gene: TRBJ1-2
V gene: TRBV28
CDR3 length: 16
CDR3 DNA: TGTGCCAGCAGTTTTGGGTCCGGACAGGGGGTTCTCGGCTACACCTTC
CDR3 protein: CASSFGSGQGVLGYTF

clone size: few
D gene: TRBD2
J gene: TRBJ2-3
V gene: TRBV27
CDR3 length: 16
CDR3 DNA: TGTGCCAGCAGGGCCAAATCGGGGGGATCCACAGATACGCAGTATTTT
CDR3 protein: CASRAKSGGSTDTQYF

clone size: many
D gene: NA
J gene: TRBJ1-6
V gene: TRBV28
CDR3 length: 16
CDR3 DNA: TGTGCCAGCACCTCCTCCCAGGGGCGGGAAAATTCACCCCTCCACTTT
CDR3 protein: CASTSSQGRENSPLHF

clone size: many
D gene: NA
J gene: TRBJ2-1
V gene: TRBV7-8
CDR3 length: 17
CDR3 DNA: TGTGCCAGCAGCTCGGGTGGGGGGCTAGCAAAGGGCAATGAGCAGTTCTTC
CDR3 protein: CASSSGGGLAKGNEQFF

clone size: NA
D gene: TRBD2
J gene: TRBJ2-1
V gene: TRBV7-8
CDR3 length: 15
CDR3 DNA: TGTGCCAGCAGCCCGGGGGGGGCCCTTTACAATGAGCAGTTCTTC
CDR3 protein: CASSPGGALYNEQFF

clone size: NA
D gene: TRBD1
J gene: TRBJ2-1
V gene: TRBV6-2/TRBV6-3
CDR3 length: 14
CDR3 DNA: TGTGCCAGCACCCGGGACAGCGGACTCCATGAGCAGTTCTTC
CDR3 protein: CASTRDSGLHEQFF

clone size: many
D gene: TRBD1
J gene: TRBJ2-3
V gene: TRBV28
CDR3 length: 15
CDR3 DNA: TGTGCCAGCAGTTTAGACAGGGGGGGAGCAGATACGCAGTATTTT
CDR3 protein: CASSLDRGGADTQYF

clone size: few
D gene: TRBD2
J gene: TRBJ2-1
V gene: TRBV2
CDR3 length: 15
CDR3 DNA: TGTGCCAGCAGCGGACTAGCGGGAGGATTCGATGAGCAGTTCTTC
CDR3 protein: CASSGLAGGFDEQFF

clone size: NA
D gene: TRBD2
J gene: TRBJ2-7
V gene: TRBV9
CDR3 length: 14
CDR3 DNA: TGTGCCAGCAGCGTAGCTAGCGGGAGTTACGAGCAGTACTTC
CDR3 protein: CASSVASGSYEQYF

clone size: NA
D gene: NA
J gene: TRBJ2-1
V gene: TRBV11-3
CDR3 length: 12
CDR3 DNA: TGTGCCAGCAGCCCCTCCTACAATGAGCAGTCCTTC
CDR3 protein: CASSPSYNEQSF

clone size: many
D gene: NA
J gene: TRBJ2-7
V gene: TRBV6-1
CDR3 length: 12
CDR3 DNA: TGTGCCAGCAGTGAAGCGGTCTACGAGCAGTACTTC
CDR3 protein: CASSEAVYEQYF

clone size: few
D gene: NA
J gene: TRBJ2-3
V gene: TRBV24-1
CDR3 length: 12
CDR3 DNA: TGTGCCACCCAGGGGTCGACAGATACGCAGTATTTT
CDR3 protein: CATQGSTDTQYF

clone size: NA
D gene: NA
J gene: TRBJ2-1
V gene: TRBV29-1
CDR3 length: 14
CDR3 DNA: TGCAGCGTTGAAGATACGTCAGGCGGAAATGAGCAGTTCTTC
CDR3 protein: CSVEDTSGGNEQFF

clone size: NA
D gene: TRBD2
J gene: TRBJ2-2
V gene: TRBV19
CDR3 length: 16
CDR3 DNA: TGTGCCAGTAGTATTCGTACTAGCGGGACCTTTGGGGAGCTGTTTTTT
CDR3 protein: CASSIRTSGTFGELFF

clone size: NA
D gene: TRBD2
J gene: TRBJ2-4
V gene: TRBV6-2/TRBV6-3
CDR3 length: 14
CDR3 DNA: TGTGCCAGCATCCCGGGACTAGTGATCAACATTCAGTACTTC
CDR3 protein: CASIPGLVINIQYF

clone size: many
D gene: NA
J gene: TRBJ2-5
V gene: TRBV11-3
CDR3 length: 16
CDR3 DNA: TGTGCCAGCAGCTTCCGTTCCCGGGACTTGCAAGAGACCCAGTACTTC
CDR3 protein: CASSFRSRDLQETQYF

clone size: few
D gene: NA
J gene: TRBJ2-2
V gene: TRBV3-1
CDR3 length: 18
CDR3 DNA: TGTGCCAGCAGCCAAGGGGCTTTGTCAGGGTGGAGCACCGGGGAGCTGTTTTTT
CDR3 protein: CASSQGALSGWSTGELFF

clone size: many
D gene: TRBD2
J gene: TRBJ2-7
V gene: TRBV5-1
CDR3 length: 17
CDR3 DNA: TGCGCCAGCAGCCAAGGGACTAGCGGAGCTGGGGCCTACGAGCAGTACTTC
CDR3 protein: CASSQGTSGAGAYEQYF

clone size: few
D gene: TRBD2
J gene: TRBJ2-1
V gene: TRBV4-1
CDR3 length: 17
CDR3 DNA: TGCGCCAGCAGCCAAGAATGGCTGACTAGCGGACGCAATGAGCAGTTCTTC
CDR3 protein: CASSQEWLTSGRNEQFF

clone size: many
D gene: NA
J gene: TRBJ2-3
V gene: TRBV7-3
CDR3 length: 14
CDR3 DNA: TGTGCCAGCAGCTTACACGGGAGAGGGGATACGCAGTATTTT
CDR3 protein: CASSLHGRGDTQYF

clone size: NA
D gene: TRBD1
J gene: TRBJ2-1
V gene: TRBV5-1
CDR3 length: 13
CDR3 DNA: TGCGCCAGCAGCTTTGAAGGGGGCTTTGAGCAGTTCTTC
CDR3 protein: CASSFEGGFEQFF

clone size: NA
D gene: TRBD1
J gene: TRBJ2-1
V gene: TRBV5-4
CDR3 length: 16
CDR3 DNA: TGTGCCAGCAGCTCCCACGGGACAGGGTTTGTGTATGAGCAGTTCTTC
CDR3 protein: CASSSHGTGFVYEQFF

clone size: many
D gene: NA
J gene: TRBJ2-1
V gene: TRBV12-3/TRBV12-4
CDR3 length: 13
CDR3 DNA: TGTGCCAGCAGCCATACCCTCTTGGGGGAGCAGTTCTTC
CDR3 protein: CASSHTLLGEQFF

clone size: many
D gene: NA
J gene: TRBJ2-7
V gene: TRBV20-1
CDR3 length: 14
CDR3 DNA: TGCAGTGCCTGGGGAAGCGGTAGCTCCTACGAGCAGTACTTC
CDR3 protein: CSAWGSGSSYEQYF

clone size: few
D gene: TRBD1
J gene: TRBJ2-6
V gene: TRBV11-2
CDR3 length: 19
CDR3 DNA: TGTGCCAGCAGCTTAATTGGACGACAGGGACACTCTGGGGCCAACGTCCTGACTTTC
CDR3 protein: CASSLIGRQGHSGANVLTF

clone size: many
D gene: TRBD1
J gene: TRBJ1-5
V gene: TRBV7-9
CDR3 length: 14
CDR3 DNA: TGTGCCAGCAGTTGGGACAGGGACCTTGAGCCCCAGCATTTT
CDR3 protein: CASSWDRDLEPQHF

clone size: many
D gene: TRBD1
J gene: TRBJ2-1
V gene: TRBV27
CDR3 length: 14
CDR3 DNA: TGTGCCAGCACTACCGGGACAGGGTTCAATGAGCAGTTCTTC
CDR3 protein: CASTTGTGFNEQFF

clone size: few
D gene: NA
J gene: TRBJ1-4
V gene: TRBV20-1
CDR3 length: 16
CDR3 DNA: TGCAGTGCTAGTGGGCCCAGCGGGGCAACTAATGAAAAACTGTTTTTT
CDR3 protein: CSASGPSGATNEKLFF

clone size: few
D gene: NA
J gene: TRBJ1-1
V gene: TRBV5-1
CDR3 length: 14
CDR3 DNA: TGTGCCAGCAGCACCCTTCAGGGCCAGACTGAAGCTTTCTTT
CDR3 protein: CASSTLQGQTEAFF